This TCR beta chain was identified in a study of T cell repertoires in cytomegalovirus infection (dated by TCRdb to the late 2010s). Regarding the complete study: The HLA type of each donor mattered for the analysis, because public TCR beta signatures pointed to carriage of CMV infection along with the matching HLA type. What the work shows at the level of the full study, not this receptor alone: The ex vivo response was dominated by HLA-C-restricted CMV-specific TCR beta clonotypes, and the single most frequent clonotype in two of eight donors was supplied by these HLA-C-restricted clonotypes. Cumulative frequency of public TCR beta family members discriminated carriers of CMV infection plus the relevant HLA type in this cohort and an independent 352-donor cohort.

Data came from an Illumina HiSeq 1500. The public reads were reanalyzed by TCRdb: fastp trimming at Q25, MiXCR alignment, in-frame beta chains only. All rows with the same CDR3 protein become a single entry with the most common DNA and genes. For this sample there are more than 400,000 distinct CDR3 sequences; more than 20% appear just once. Roughly 13% of the sample goes to the ten largest clones. This clonotype showed up many times. Its antigen specificity is not known. Base qualities are not at hand, and no much larger clone is one base apart. This receptor was obtained from a human donor in good health (CMV status not recorded). Some clones in this sample may be carry-over from other donors' samples. Sequenced: PBMCs.

The CDR3 is CASSQEVRTSGMPLRDEQFF. The sequenced DNA is TGCGCCAGCAGCCAAGAAGTTAGGACTAGCGGGATGCCGCTTCGGGATGAGCAGTTCTTC. The chain was built from TRBV4-1 and TRBJ2-1, and TRBD2 matches 12 of the central bases. The germline V gene provides CDR1 MGHRA and CDR2 YSYEKL. Trimming accounts for 0 bases at V and 8 bases at J, while the number of junction bases matched to no gene is 17. The CDR3, cysteine through phenylalanine, is 20 amino acids long. Just CDR3 DNA is preserved here, 60 bases in frame from base 1.